The present T cell receptor (beta chain) was sequenced within a study of PD-1 blockade in mismatch repair-deficient tumors. Whole-study findings and limits: After pembrolizumab, tumor-resident clones rose rapidly, then generally contracted before radiologic responses.

Produced via immunoSEQ multiplex PCR; TCRdb's table is partial and in-frame only. Among over 75,000 clones, approximately 81% were seen once, and the ten largest hold under 3%. About this clone: The antigen is unknown.

Trimming cost V 6 bases and J 4 bases, with 18 bases left between them. Germline values: CDR1 LNHDA, CDR2 SQIVND (reference sequence). The CDR3 extends over 15 amino acids. The chain couples TRBV19 to TRBJ1-1, with D perhaps TRBD1 (5 bases). The sequence was obtained from an adult with mismatch repair-deficient cancer. The starting material was peripheral blood, obtained 12 weeks after starting pembrolizumab. The CDR3, as DNA: TGTGCCAGTAGGGGGCTCTCGGGGCTCGGCACTGAAGCTTTCTTT. Its translation: CASRGLSGLGTEAFF.